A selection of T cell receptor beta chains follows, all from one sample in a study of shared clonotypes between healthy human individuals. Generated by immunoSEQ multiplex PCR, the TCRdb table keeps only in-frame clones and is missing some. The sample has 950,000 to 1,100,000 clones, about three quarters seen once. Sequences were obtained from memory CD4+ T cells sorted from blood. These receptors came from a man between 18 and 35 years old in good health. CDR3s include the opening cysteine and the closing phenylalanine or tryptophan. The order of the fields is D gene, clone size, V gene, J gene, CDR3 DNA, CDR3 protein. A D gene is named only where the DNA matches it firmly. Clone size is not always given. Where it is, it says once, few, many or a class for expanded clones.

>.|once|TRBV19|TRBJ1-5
TGTGCCAGTAACTCGGCCCGGGGTGCTGGTCAGCCCCAGCATTTT
CASNSARGAGQPQHF
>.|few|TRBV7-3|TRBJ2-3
TGTGCCAGCAGCTTAAGTCGGGGAGATACGCAGTATTTT
CASSLSRGDTQYF
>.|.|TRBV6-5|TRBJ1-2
TGTGCCAGCATGAAGGCTAACTATGGCTACACCTTC
CASMKANYGYTF
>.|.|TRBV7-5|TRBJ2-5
TGTGCCAGAAGCTTAGCCCCCGGAGCGACCCAGTACTTC
CARSLAPGATQYF
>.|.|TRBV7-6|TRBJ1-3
TGTGCCAGCAGCTTAGACAGGGCAACCATATATTTT
CASSLDRATIYF
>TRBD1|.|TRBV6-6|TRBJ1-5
TGTGCCAGCAGTTACCTACAGGGGGTCGACAATCAGCCCCAGCATTTT
CASSYLQGVDNQPQHF
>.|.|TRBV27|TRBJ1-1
TGTGCCAGCAGTCCGGGACCCGTAAACACTGAAGCTTTCTTT
CASSPGPVNTEAFF
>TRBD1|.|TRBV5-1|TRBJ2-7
TGCGCCAGCAGTAGGGACAGGGGCCCTTACGAGCAGTACTTC
CASSRDRGPYEQYF
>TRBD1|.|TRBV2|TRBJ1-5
TGTGCCAGCAGGGGACAGTCTAATCAGCCCCAGCATTTT
CASRGQSNQPQHF
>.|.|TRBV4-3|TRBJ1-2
TGCGCCAGCAGCCAAGACGGGGGTTTAAACTATGGCTACACCTTC
CASSQDGGLNYGYTF
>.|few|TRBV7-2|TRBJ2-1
TGTGCCAGCAGCTTAAGTTGGGGGGTCTACAATGAGCAGTTCTTC
CASSLSWGVYNEQFF
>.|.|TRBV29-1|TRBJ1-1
TGCAGCGTTGGAGTGGGGGCTGAAGCTTTCTTT
CSVGVGAEAFF
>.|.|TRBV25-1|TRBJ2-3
TGTGCCAGCAGTGACAGGGGGGATACAGATACGCAGTATTTT
CASSDRGDTDTQYF
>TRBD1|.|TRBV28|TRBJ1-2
TGTGCCAGCAGTTCGACAGGGGGGTGGGGCTACACCTTC
CASSSTGGWGYTF
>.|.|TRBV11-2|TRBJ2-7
TGTGCCAGCAGCCCCAAATCGGACGGGACCTACGAGCAGTACTTC
CASSPKSDGTYEQYF
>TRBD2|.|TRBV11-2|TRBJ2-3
TGTGCCAGCAGCCAGACTAGCGGGAGTAATACGCAGTATTTT
CASSQTSGSNTQYF